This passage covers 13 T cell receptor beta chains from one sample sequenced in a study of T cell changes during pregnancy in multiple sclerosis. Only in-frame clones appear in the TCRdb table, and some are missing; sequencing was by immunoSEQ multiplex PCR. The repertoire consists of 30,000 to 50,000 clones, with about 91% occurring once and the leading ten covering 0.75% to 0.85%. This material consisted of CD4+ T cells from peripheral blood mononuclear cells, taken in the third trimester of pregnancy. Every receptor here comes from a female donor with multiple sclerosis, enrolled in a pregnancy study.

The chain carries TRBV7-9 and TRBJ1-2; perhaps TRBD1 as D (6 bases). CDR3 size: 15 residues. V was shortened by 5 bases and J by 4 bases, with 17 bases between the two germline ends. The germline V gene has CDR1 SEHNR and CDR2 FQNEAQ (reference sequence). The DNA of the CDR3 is TGTGCCAGCAGCCCTTACCCAGGACAGCGCTATGGCTACACCTTC. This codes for CASSPYPGQRYGYTF.

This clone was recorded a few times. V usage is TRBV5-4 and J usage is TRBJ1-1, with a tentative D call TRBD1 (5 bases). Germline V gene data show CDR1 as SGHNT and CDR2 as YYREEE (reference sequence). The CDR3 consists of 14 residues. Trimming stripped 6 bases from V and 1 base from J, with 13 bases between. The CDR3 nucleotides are TGTGCCAGCAACTTCAAGACAGCGAACACTGAAGCTTTCTTT. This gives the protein CASNFKTANTEAFF. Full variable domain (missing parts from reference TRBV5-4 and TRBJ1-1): ETGVTQSPTHLIKTRGQQVTLRCSSQSGHNTVSWYQQALGQGPQFIFQYYREEENGRGNFPPRFSGLQFPNYSSELNVNALELDDSALYLCASNFKTANTEAFFGQGTRLTVV.

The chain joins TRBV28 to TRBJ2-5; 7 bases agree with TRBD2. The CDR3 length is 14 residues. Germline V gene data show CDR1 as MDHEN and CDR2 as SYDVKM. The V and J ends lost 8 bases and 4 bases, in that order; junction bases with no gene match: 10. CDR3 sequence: CASFRAGSAETQYF. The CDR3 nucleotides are TGTGCCAGCTTCCGAGCGGGGAGCGCAGAGACCCAGTACTTC.

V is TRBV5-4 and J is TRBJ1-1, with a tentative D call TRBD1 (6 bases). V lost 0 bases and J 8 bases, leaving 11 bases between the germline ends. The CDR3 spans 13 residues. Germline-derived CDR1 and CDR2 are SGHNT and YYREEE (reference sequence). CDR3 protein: CASSLVSGTEAFF. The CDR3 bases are TGTGCCAGCAGCTTGGTTAGCGGGACAGAAGCTTTCTTT.

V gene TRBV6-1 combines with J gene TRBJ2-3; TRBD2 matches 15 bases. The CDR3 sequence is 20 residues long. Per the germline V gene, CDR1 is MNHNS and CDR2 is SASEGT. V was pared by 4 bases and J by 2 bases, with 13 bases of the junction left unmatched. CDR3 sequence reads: CASSAKGLAGGALFTDTQYF. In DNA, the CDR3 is TGTGCCAGCAGTGCGAAAGGACTAGCGGGAGGGGCCCTATTCACAGATACGCAGTATTTT.

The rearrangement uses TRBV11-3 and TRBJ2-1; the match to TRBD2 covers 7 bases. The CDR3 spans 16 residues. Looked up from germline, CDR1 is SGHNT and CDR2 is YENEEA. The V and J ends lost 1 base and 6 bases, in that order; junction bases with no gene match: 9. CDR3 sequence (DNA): TGTGCCAGCAGCTTAGGGGAAAGGACTAGTGGCAATGAGCAGTTCTTC. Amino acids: CASSLGERTSGNEQFF.

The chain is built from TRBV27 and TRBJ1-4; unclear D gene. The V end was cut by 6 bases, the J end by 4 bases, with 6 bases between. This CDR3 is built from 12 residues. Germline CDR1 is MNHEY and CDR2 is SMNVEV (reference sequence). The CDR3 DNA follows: TGTGCCAGCAGGCGTCTTAATGAAAAACTGTTTTTT. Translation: CASRRLNEKLFF.

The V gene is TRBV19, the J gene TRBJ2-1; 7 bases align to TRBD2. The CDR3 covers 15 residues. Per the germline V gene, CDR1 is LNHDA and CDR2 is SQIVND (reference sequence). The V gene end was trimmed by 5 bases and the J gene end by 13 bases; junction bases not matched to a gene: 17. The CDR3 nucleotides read TGTGCCAGTAGTCCCATGGGCGGGCGGGGGAAGGAACAGTTCTTC. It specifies CASSPMGGRGKEQFF. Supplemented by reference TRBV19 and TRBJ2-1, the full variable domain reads DGGITQSPKYLFRKEGQNVTLSCEQNLNHDAMYWYRQDPGQGLRLIYYSQIVNDFQKGDIAEGYSVSREKKESFPLTVTSAQKNPTAFYLCASSPMGGRGKEQFFGPGTRLTVL.

CDR3 residues: CASSLVGTSDSDIQYF. CDR3 DNA: TGCGCCAGCAGCTTAGTCGGGACTAGCGATTCTGACATTCAGTACTTC. The chain couples TRBV5-1 to TRBJ2-4, with TRBD2 matching over 10 bases. Germline loops: CDR1 SGHRS, CDR2 YFSETQ. After removal of 2 bases from V and 8 bases from J, the junction contained 10 bases not matched to a gene. CDR3 size: 16 residues.

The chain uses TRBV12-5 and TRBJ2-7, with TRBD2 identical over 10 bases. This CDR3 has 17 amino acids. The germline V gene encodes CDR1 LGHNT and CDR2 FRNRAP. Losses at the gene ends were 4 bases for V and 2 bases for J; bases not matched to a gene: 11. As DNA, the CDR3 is TGTGCTAGTGGTTCCACTCGAGGGACTAGCGTCCCCTACGAGCAGTACTTC. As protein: CASGSTRGTSVPYEQYF.

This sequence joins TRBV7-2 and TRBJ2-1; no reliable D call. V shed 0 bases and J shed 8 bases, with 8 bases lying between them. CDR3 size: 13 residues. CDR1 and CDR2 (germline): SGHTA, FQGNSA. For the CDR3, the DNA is TGTGCCAGCAGCTTAGCCAGGTTAGATGAGCAGTTCTTC. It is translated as CASSLARLDEQFF.

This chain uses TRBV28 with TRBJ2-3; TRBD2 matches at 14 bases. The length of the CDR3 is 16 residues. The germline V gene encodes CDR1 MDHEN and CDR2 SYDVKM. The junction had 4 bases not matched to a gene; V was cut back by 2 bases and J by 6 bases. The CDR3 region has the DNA TGTGCCAGCAGTTTAGGGACTAGCGGGGGTTACGATACGCAGTATTTT. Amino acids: CASSLGTSGGYDTQYF.

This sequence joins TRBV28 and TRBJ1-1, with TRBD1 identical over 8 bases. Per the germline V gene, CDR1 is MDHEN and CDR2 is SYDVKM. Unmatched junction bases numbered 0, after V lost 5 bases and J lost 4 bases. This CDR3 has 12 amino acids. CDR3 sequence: CASSQGATEAFF. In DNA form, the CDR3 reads TGTGCCAGCAGTCAGGGGGCCACTGAAGCTTTCTTT. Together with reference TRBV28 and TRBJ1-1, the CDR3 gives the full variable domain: DVKVTQSSRYLVKRTGEKVFLECVQDMDHENMFWYRQDPGLGLRLIYFSYDVKMKEKGDIPEGYSVSREKKERFSLILESASTNQTSMYLCASSQGATEAFFGQGTRLTVV.